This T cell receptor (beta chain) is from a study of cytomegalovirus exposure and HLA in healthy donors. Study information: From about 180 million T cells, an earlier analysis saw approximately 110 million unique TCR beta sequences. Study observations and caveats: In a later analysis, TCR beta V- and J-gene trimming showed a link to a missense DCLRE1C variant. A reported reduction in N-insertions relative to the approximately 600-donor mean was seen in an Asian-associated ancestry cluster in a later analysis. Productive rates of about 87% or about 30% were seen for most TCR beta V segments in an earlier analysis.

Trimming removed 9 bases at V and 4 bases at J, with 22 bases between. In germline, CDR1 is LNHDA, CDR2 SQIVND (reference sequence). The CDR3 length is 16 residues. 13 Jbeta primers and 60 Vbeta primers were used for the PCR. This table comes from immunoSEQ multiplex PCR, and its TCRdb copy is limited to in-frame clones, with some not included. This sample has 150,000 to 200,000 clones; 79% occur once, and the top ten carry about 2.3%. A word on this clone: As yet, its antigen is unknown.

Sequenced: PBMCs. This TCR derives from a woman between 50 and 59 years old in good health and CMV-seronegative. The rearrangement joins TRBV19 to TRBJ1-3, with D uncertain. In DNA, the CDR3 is TGTGCCAGCCAATTGATTGGTCTCGGAGGAGGAAACACCATATATTTT. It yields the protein CASQLIGLGGGNTIYF.